These T cell receptor beta chains were read from a single sample in a study of shared clonotypes between healthy human individuals. Some clones are missing from TCRdb's copy, which holds only in-frame ones; the method was immunoSEQ multiplex PCR. In the table there are about 2 million clones, over 85% of which are singletons. Sample: naive CD4+ T cells sorted from blood. All receptors come from a man aged 18 to 29 in good health. Each CDR3 is given with its conserved first and last residue. A D gene is named only where the DNA matches it firmly.

CDR3: CASSLEHRGGAKNIQYF
D: NA
V: TRBV5-6

CDR3: CASSLNTDRAYGYTF
D: NA
V: TRBV28

CDR3: CASSQEGINGELFF
D: NA
V: TRBV4-1

CDR3: CASSLAGGLNNSPLHF
D: NA
V: TRBV5-6

CDR3: CASSTRGPTNTGELFF
D: NA
V: TRBV7-3

CDR3: CASSQGQYSNQPQHF
D: TRBD1
V: TRBV23-1

CDR3: CASSRNYGDSNQPQHF
D: NA
V: TRBV27

CDR3: CASSQSRTGSMNTEAFF
D: TRBD1
V: TRBV4-1

CDR3: CASSAGTSLYEQYF
D: TRBD2
V: TRBV10-1

CDR3: CASNLKQVTNTGELFF
D: NA
V: TRBV5-1

CDR3: CASSLAQITGGNEQFF
D: NA
V: TRBV7-2

CDR3: CASNPGTGGVNYGYTF
D: TRBD1
V: TRBV5-4

CDR3: CASRLTGTRGYTF
D: NA
V: TRBV6-5

CDR3: CASSALTGFYGYTF
D: NA
V: TRBV27